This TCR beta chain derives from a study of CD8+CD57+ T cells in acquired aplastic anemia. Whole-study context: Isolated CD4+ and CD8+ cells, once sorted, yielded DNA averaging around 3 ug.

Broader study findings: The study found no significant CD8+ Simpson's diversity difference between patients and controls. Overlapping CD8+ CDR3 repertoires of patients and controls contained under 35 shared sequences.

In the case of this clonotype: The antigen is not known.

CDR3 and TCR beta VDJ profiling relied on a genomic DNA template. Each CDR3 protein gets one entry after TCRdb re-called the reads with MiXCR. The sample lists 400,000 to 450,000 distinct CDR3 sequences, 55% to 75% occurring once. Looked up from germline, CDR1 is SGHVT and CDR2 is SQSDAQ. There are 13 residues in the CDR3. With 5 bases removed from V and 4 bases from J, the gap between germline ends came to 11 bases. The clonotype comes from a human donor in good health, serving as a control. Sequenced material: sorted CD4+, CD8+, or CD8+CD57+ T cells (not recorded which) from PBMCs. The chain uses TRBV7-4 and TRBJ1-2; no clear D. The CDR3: CASSVTGAYGYTF. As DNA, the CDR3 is TGTGCCAGCAGCGTGACGGGAGCCTATGGCTACACCTTC.